This T cell receptor beta chain originates from a study of cytomegalovirus exposure and HLA in healthy donors. The CDR3 is 12 amino acids. V gave up 4 bases and J gave up 5 bases; unmatched junction bases: 1. Germline V gene lookup returns CDR1 SGHAT and CDR2 FQNNGV. This PCR relied on a set of 60 Vbeta primers and 13 Jbeta primers. Clones were sequenced by immunoSEQ multiplex PCR, and TCRdb holds only the in-frame ones, with some missing. The data contain roughly 120,000 clones, approximately 70% of them singletons. Each of the donors was a healthy bone marrow donor. Sequenced sample: PBMCs. This TCR was recovered from a woman between 40 and 50 years old in good health and CMV-seropositive. The V call is TRBV11-2, the J call TRBJ1-1, with 7 bases identical to TRBD1. The CDR3: CASSSGGTEAFF. The CDR3 DNA reads as TGTGCCAGCAGCTCAGGGGGAACTGAAGCTTTCTTT.